These 32 T cell receptor beta chains came from one sample sequenced in a study of blood T cell repertoires in COVID-19. Assay used: immunoSEQ multiplex PCR; TCRdb lists only in-frame clones, some missing. The sample yields approximately 290,000 clones, approximately 83% seen once. Material for sequencing was peripheral blood. The origin of the receptors is a person aged 70 to 85 with COVID-19, enrolled during active disease.

This clone was counted only a few times. The V call is TRBV19, the J call TRBJ2-5; 7 nucleotides line up with TRBD1. Trimming removed 8 bases from V and 5 bases from J; junction bases left unmatched: 5. This CDR3 has 12 amino acids. Germline V gene data show CDR1 as LNHDA and CDR2 as SQIVND (reference sequence). CDR3 protein: CASRGGGETQYF. CDR3 sequence (DNA): TGTGCCAGTCGAGGGGGCGGCGAGACCCAGTACTTC.

The rearrangement uses TRBV11-3 and TRBJ2-7; a possible D gene is TRBD1 (5 bases). Per germline, CDR1 SGHNT and CDR2 YENEEA. The CDR3 is 13 amino acids. Trimming removed 1 base at V and 5 bases at J, with 9 bases between. This chain's CDR3 is CASSLGGSHEQYF. The CDR3 DNA sequence: TGTGCCAGCAGCTTAGGGGGCAGCCACGAGCAGTACTTC.

J is TRBJ1-6 and V is TRBV5-4; possibly TRBD1 for D (6 bases). Looked up from germline, CDR1 is SGHNT and CDR2 is YYREEE (reference sequence). Trimming left V 4 bases short and J 9 bases short, with 14 bases between. The CDR3 is made up of 14 amino acids. CDR3 sequence reads: CASSRRDMGSPLHF. In DNA, the CDR3 is TGTGCCAGCAGCCGCCGGGACATGGGTTCACCCCTCCACTTT.

The table lists this clone with a few counts. The gene calls are TRBV19 and TRBJ1-5, with D tentatively TRBD1 (6 bases). V was cut by 4 bases and J by 3 bases, with 7 bases left in between. The length of the CDR3 is 13 residues. Looked up from germline, CDR1 is LNHDA and CDR2 is SQIVND (reference sequence). DNA of the CDR3: TGTGCCAGTAGTACAGGGGTCAATCAGCCCCAGCATTTT. As protein: CASSTGVNQPQHF.

With respect to this clone: This same CDR3 is encoded by further DNA sequences in the sample. The chain joins TRBV28 to TRBJ1-2, with D unclear. The CDR3 has 13 amino acids. Germline CDR1 MDHEN, CDR2 SYDVKM. V was cut by 3 bases and J by 8 bases, with 13 bases left in between. The CDR3 DNA follows: TGTGCCAGCAGTTTGGATCTCCTGAGGGGCTACACCTTC. Translation: CASSLDLLRGYTF.

The V gene is TRBV27, the J gene TRBJ1-5, with D possibly matching TRBD1 (6 bases). The V and J ends lost 4 bases and 4 bases respectively, with 11 bases between them. From germline, CDR1 is MNHEY and CDR2 SMNVEV (reference sequence). This CDR3 is built from 14 residues. In nucleotides, the CDR3 is TGTGCCAGCAGTTGGGACAACCGAAATCAGCCCCAGCATTTT. It yields the protein CASSWDNRNQPQHF.

The CDR3 DNA sequence: TGCGCCAGCAGCCCACGTGCTAGTAGTTCTGGCTACACCTTC. It encodes CASSPRASSSGYTF. The chain uses TRBV5-1 and TRBJ1-2; unclear D gene. CDR3 length: 14 residues. V shed 4 bases and J shed 7 bases, with 17 bases lying between them. CDR1 and CDR2 from the germline V gene are SGHRS and YFSETQ.

The chain employs TRBV19 and TRBJ1-5, with D possibly TRBD1 on 6 matching bases. Germline V gene sequence: CDR1 LNHDA, CDR2 SQIVND (reference sequence). Trimming removed 6 bases from V and 0 bases from J, with 9 bases in between. The CDR3 runs 14 residues. This CDR3 reads CASRNRASNQPQHF. The CDR3 DNA reads TGTGCCAGTAGAAACAGGGCTAGCAATCAGCCCCAGCATTTT.

The sample holds one count of this clone. This chain joins TRBV6-1 and TRBJ2-1, with no clear D. The V end was cut by 0 bases, the J end by 4 bases, with 16 bases between. CDR1 and CDR2 from the germline V gene are MNHNS and SASEGT. This CDR3 is 17 amino acids long. CDR3 sequence (DNA): TGTGCCAGCAGTGAAGCGCTTGGGCTGCAGGCATACAATGAGCAGTTCTTC. Its translation is CASSEALGLQAYNEQFF.

The CDR3 protein is CASSVGQLNGNTIYF. In nucleotides, the CDR3 is TGTGCCAGCAGCGTAGGACAGCTAAATGGAAACACCATATATTTT. This rearrangement joins TRBV9 to TRBJ1-3; perhaps TRBD1 as D (5 bases). CDR1 is SGDLS and CDR2 is YYNGEE in the germline V gene. V was trimmed by 0 bases and J by 3 bases, leaving 10 bases between them. The CDR3 is 15 amino acids.

The chain couples TRBV6-5 to TRBJ1-2; 8 nucleotides match TRBD1. The junction had 4 bases not matched to a gene; V was cut back by 5 bases and J by 5 bases. The CDR3 loop spans 13 amino acids. Germline-derived CDR1 and CDR2 are MNHEY and SVGAGI. The CDR3 DNA sequence: TGTGCCAGCAGTCCCCGACAGGGGTATGGCTACACCTTC. Residues: CASSPRQGYGYTF.

V gene TRBV5-1 combines with J gene TRBJ2-7, with 8 positions matching TRBD2. The CDR3 has 14 amino acids. Germline V gene sequence: CDR1 SGHRS, CDR2 YFSETQ. The junction had 6 bases not matched to a gene; V was cut back by 5 bases and J by 2 bases. CDR3 residues: CASRSPGGTYEQYF. The CDR3 DNA sequence: TGCGCCAGCAGGTCCCCGGGAGGGACCTACGAGCAGTACTTC.

CDR3 sequence: CASSFETSGRETQYF. CDR3 DNA: TGTGCCAGCAGTTTCGAGACTAGCGGGCGTGAGACCCAGTACTTC. The V and J genes are TRBV27 and TRBJ2-5; 10 bases fit TRBD2. CDR3 size: 15 residues. Unmatched junction bases numbered 6, after V lost 3 bases and J lost 5 bases. Looked up from germline, CDR1 is MNHEY and CDR2 is SMNVEV (reference sequence).

The chain combines TRBV6-2 or TRBV6-3 with TRBJ2-1, with 9 bases aligning to TRBD2. In germline, CDR1 is MNHEY, CDR2 SVGEGT. V was pared by 0 bases and J by 3 bases, with 6 bases of the junction left unmatched. The CDR3 spans 17 residues. In nucleotides, the CDR3 is TGTGCCAGCAGTTACTCGGGAGTAGCGGGGGTCTACAATGAGCAGTTCTTC. Translation gives CASSYSGVAGVYNEQFF.

The V gene is TRBV19, the J gene TRBJ1-2, with 8 bases identical to TRBD1. V lost 11 bases, J lost 1 base, and 6 bases stayed unmatched. The CDR3 sequence is 13 residues long. Germline V CDR1 and CDR2: LNHDA, SQIVND (reference sequence). As DNA, the CDR3 is TGTGCCTCATCAGGGGGCCTTAACTATGGCTACACCTTC. Residues: CASSGGLNYGYTF.

On this clone itself: This same CDR3 is encoded by further DNA sequences in the sample. The V and J genes are TRBV6-5 and TRBJ1-3, with 7 positions matching TRBD1. Germline assignment: CDR1 MNHEY and CDR2 SVGAGI. CDR3 length: 16 residues. V gave up 3 bases and J gave up 0 bases; unmatched junction bases: 5. CDR3 sequence reads: CASSYSRGSSGNTIYF. For the CDR3, the DNA is TGTGCCAGCAGTTATTCCAGGGGGAGCTCTGGAAACACCATATATTTT.

This clone was found once. V is TRBV29-1 and J is TRBJ2-1, with D tentatively TRBD2 (7 bases). The V end was cut by 2 bases, the J end by 9 bases, with 14 bases between. The CDR3 totals 13 residues. Germline assignment: CDR1 SQVTM and CDR2 ANQGSEA. This CDR3 reads CSVEKIGGGEQFF. The CDR3, as DNA: TGCAGCGTTGAAAAAATAGGGGGGGGTGAGCAGTTCTTC.

This sequence joins TRBV24-1 and TRBJ2-2; D uncertain. Trimming shortened V by 9 bases and J by 0 bases, and 4 bases separated the two germline ends. The germline V gene encodes CDR1 KGHDR and CDR2 SFDVKD. This CDR3 spans 12 amino acids. The CDR3 sequence is CATGSNTGELFF. The CDR3 bases are TGTGCCACCGGCTCGAACACCGGGGAGCTGTTTTTT.

The CDR3 sequence is CASSDTRQGARELFF. As DNA, the CDR3 is TGTGCCAGCAGTGACACGCGCCAGGGGGCTAGGGAGCTGTTTTTT. The chain links TRBV2 to TRBJ2-2, with 8 bases identical to TRBD1. V shed 3 bases and J 9 bases; nucleotides not matched to a gene: 9. CDR1 SNHLY and CDR2 FYNNEI come from the germline V gene. CDR3 length: 15 residues.

The CDR3 DNA is TGTGCCACCAGTGACCGCACACAGGTCTTCGGGGAGCTGTTTTTT. Encoded protein: CATSDRTQVFGELFF. V gene TRBV24-1 combines with J gene TRBJ2-2; the D gene is possibly TRBD1 (5 bases). From germline, CDR1 is KGHDR and CDR2 SFDVKD. This CDR3 has 15 amino acids. Trimming shortened V by 4 bases and J by 7 bases, and 15 bases separated the two germline ends.

J is TRBJ2-3 and V is TRBV4-3, with 10 bases fitting TRBD2. This CDR3 has 16 amino acids. Germline loops: CDR1 LGHNA, CDR2 YSLEER. The junction had 8 bases not matched to a gene; V was cut back by 0 bases and J by 8 bases. The CDR3 nucleotides read TGCGCCAGCAGCCAAGATGGGGCTAGCGGGAGTTCTACGCAGTATTTT. It yields the protein CASSQDGASGSSTQYF.

The chain joins TRBV30 to TRBJ2-3; D is uncertain. CDR1 and CDR2 from the germline V gene are GTSNPN and SVGIG (reference sequence). The CDR3 is 11 residues long. V was cut by 7 bases and J by 4 bases, with 9 bases left in between. This chain's CDR3 is CASHRSDTQYF. The DNA of the CDR3 is TGTGCCTCCCATCGGTCAGATACGCAGTATTTT.

This clone was counted once. The chain is built from TRBV9 and TRBJ2-3; 8 bases map to TRBD1. From germline, CDR1 is SGDLS and CDR2 YYNGEE. This CDR3 region has 17 residues. V lost 0 bases and J lost 0; bases outside the gene matches: 6. The chain's CDR3 is CASSVGQGALSTDTQYF. The CDR3 DNA sequence: TGTGCCAGCAGCGTAGGTCAGGGGGCCCTTAGCACAGATACGCAGTATTTT.

The J gene is TRBJ1-6, the V gene TRBV5-1; D not certain. The ends were cut back, 7 bases at V and 1 base at J, with 12 bases in the middle. Germline V gene data show CDR1 as SGHRS and CDR2 as YFSETQ. This CDR3 is built from 15 residues. CDR3 sequence reads: CASALGSSYNSPLHF. The CDR3 DNA is TGCGCCAGCGCCCTAGGTAGTTCCTATAATTCACCCCTCCACTTT.

This clone was detected a few times. The chain recombines TRBV11-2 with TRBJ2-7; TRBD2 matches at 7 bases. V shed 2 bases, J shed 6 bases, and the junction held 10 bases outside the gene matches. Germline-derived CDR1 and CDR2 are SGHAT and FQNNGV. The CDR3 covers 15 residues. CDR3 nucleotides: TGTGCCAGCAGCTTAAGGGGAGTGGCGGGAGTCGAGCAGTACTTC. It codes for CASSLRGVAGVEQYF.

The rearrangement links TRBV5-1 to TRBJ2-7; D may be TRBD1 (6 bases). The CDR3 loop spans 15 amino acids. V lost 4 bases and J 3 bases, leaving 17 bases between the germline ends. Per the germline V gene, CDR1 is SGHRS and CDR2 is YFSETQ. The chain's CDR3 is CASSLDRTANYEQYF. The CDR3 DNA is TGCGCCAGCAGCCTCGACAGGACAGCCAACTACGAGCAGTACTTC.

Points on this clone: The junction differs from germline at one of its ends, possibly a read error. The V gene is TRBV5-4, the J gene TRBJ2-3; TRBD1 is a possible D gene (6 bases). Per germline, CDR1 SGHNT and CDR2 YYREEE (reference sequence). This CDR3 is built from 11 residues. Here the CDR3 DNA reads TGTGCCAGCAGCTTTGATCGACAGGTTCATTTT. Translation: CASSFDRQVHF.

The V gene is TRBV7-9, the J gene TRBJ1-1; 7 bases line up with TRBD1. The CDR3 runs 16 residues. V lost 1 base and J lost 7; bases outside the gene matches: 12. Germline CDR1 is SEHNR and CDR2 is FQNEAQ (reference sequence). CDR3 bases: TGTGCCAGCAGCTTAGATAGGCCTCCGGGACAGTATGAAGCTTTCTTT. Protein product: CASSLDRPPGQYEAFF.

The chain uses TRBV7-9 and TRBJ1-6, with a weak D call TRBD1 (6 bases). The CDR3 consists of 16 residues. Germline CDR1 and CDR2: SEHNR and FQNEAQ (reference sequence). Trimming removed 5 bases at V and 6 bases at J, with 17 bases between. The CDR3 here is CASSAQTRGTNSPLHF. The CDR3 region has the DNA TGTGCCAGCAGCGCCCAAACCAGGGGAACTAATTCACCCCTCCACTTT.

This clone occurred a few times. The CDR3 coding sequence is TGTGCCAGCAGTTTTAGGGGCTTTCGCTATGGCTACACCTTC. Amino acids: CASSFRGFRYGYTF. The V call is TRBV27, the J call TRBJ1-2; the D gene is possibly TRBD1 (5 bases). The CDR3 totals 14 residues. V was pared by 3 bases and J by 4 bases, with 12 bases between. Germline V gives CDR1 MNHEY, CDR2 SMNVEV (reference sequence).

This clone was recorded many times. This rearrangement joins TRBV5-6 to TRBJ1-5; D gene ambiguous. This CDR3 spans 14 amino acids. Germline V CDR1 and CDR2: SGHDT, YYEEEE. Trimming stripped 4 bases from V and 0 bases from J, with 8 bases between. Here the CDR3 reads CASSTRLSNQPQHF. Here the CDR3 DNA reads TGTGCCAGCAGCACCAGGCTTAGCAATCAGCCCCAGCATTTT.

The chain couples TRBV6-2 or TRBV6-3 to TRBJ1-4; 7 bases are shared with TRBD1. The germline gives CDR1 MNHEY, CDR2 SVGEGT. This CDR3 is 13 amino acids long. V lost 6 bases to trimming and J lost 8 bases; unmatched junction nucleotides: 6. CDR3 sequence (DNA): TGTGCCAGCAGCGACAGGGTGGGGGAAAAACTGTTTTTT. It specifies CASSDRVGEKLFF.